A selection of T cell receptor beta chains follows, all from one sample in a study of response to subunit inactivated influenza vaccine. TCRdb processed the RT-PCR reads anew with MiXCR; each CDR3 protein has one entry. The sample holds 450,000 to 700,000 distinct CDR3 sequences, less than 15% seen once. Sequenced material: PBMCs from blood, taken roughly 12 days after vaccination. The receptors shown here come from a man aged 45-60 years who received an inactivated influenza vaccine. The CDR3 runs from the conserved cysteine through the conserved F or W. The order of the fields is CDR3 length, J gene, V gene, clone size, D gene, CDR3 DNA, CDR3 protein. D genes are given only for firm matches. Only some rows state a clone size, as once, few, many or a class for expanded clones.

length: 13
J: TRBJ2-7
V: TRBV7-9
size: -
D: -
DNA: TGTGCCAGCAGCTTAGTTAATACCTACGAGCAGTACTTC
CDR3: CASSLVNTYEQYF

length: 12
J: TRBJ1-1
V: TRBV29-1
size: few
D: -
DNA: TGCAGCGCCTCAGACAGCCACACTGAAGCTTTCTTT
CDR3: CSASDSHTEAFF

length: 15
J: TRBJ2-1
V: TRBV29-1
size: -
D: -
DNA: TGCAGCGCATCCTCATTCAATGGGGGGAGCAATGAGCAGTTCTTC
CDR3: CSASSFNGGSNEQFF

length: 13
J: TRBJ1-4
V: TRBV19
size: few
D: -
DNA: TGTGCCAGTAGTAGACACACCGATGAAAAACTGTTTTTT
CDR3: CASSRHTDEKLFF

length: 14
J: TRBJ2-3
V: TRBV27
size: -
D: -
DNA: TGTGCCAGCAGTTCGACCGGGACCCTTAATACGCAGTATTTT
CDR3: CASSSTGTLNTQYF

length: 13
J: TRBJ2-2
V: TRBV7-2
size: -
D: -
DNA: TGTGCCAGCAGCTTATCTGCCACCGGGGAGCTGTTTTTT
CDR3: CASSLSATGELFF

length: 15
J: TRBJ2-6
V: TRBV12-3/TRBV12-4
size: -
D: -
DNA: TGTGCCAGCAGTGACGCGTACTCTGGGGCCAACGTCCTGACTTTC
CDR3: CASSDAYSGANVLTF

length: 14
J: TRBJ1-3
V: TRBV3-1
size: many
D: -
DNA: TGTGCCAGCAGCCAGAGGACGCCTGGAAACACCATATATTTT
CDR3: CASSQRTPGNTIYF

length: 17
J: TRBJ2-3
V: TRBV24-1
size: -
D: TRBD2
DNA: TGTGCCACCAGTGATGGACTAGCGGGAGCGGCCGTGGATACGCAGTATTTT
CDR3: CATSDGLAGAAVDTQYF

length: 15
J: TRBJ2-3
V: TRBV7-2
size: few
D: -
DNA: TGTGCCAGCAGTAAGAGCGGCCTTAGCACAGATACGCAGTATTTT
CDR3: CASSKSGLSTDTQYF

length: 15
J: TRBJ2-2
V: TRBV7-9
size: few
D: -
DNA: TGTGCCAGCAGCTTAGATCGTCCGATCACCGGGGAGCTGTTTTTT
CDR3: CASSLDRPITGELFF

length: 11
J: TRBJ1-2
V: TRBV5-1
size: many
D: TRBD1
DNA: TGCGCCAGCAGCACGGGACAGGGCTACACCTTC
CDR3: CASSTGQGYTF

length: 15
J: TRBJ2-7
V: TRBV28
size: many
D: TRBD1
DNA: TGTGCCAGCAGTCCCGGGACAGGGGCTTCCTACGAGCAGTACTTC
CDR3: CASSPGTGASYEQYF

length: 15
J: TRBJ1-1
V: TRBV5-1
size: -
D: -
DNA: TGCGCCAGCAGCCCCGAAGGGGTAGGGGGCACTGAAGCTTTCTTT
CDR3: CASSPEGVGGTEAFF

length: 15
J: TRBJ2-7
V: TRBV6-5
size: many
D: TRBD2
DNA: TGTGCCAGCAGTTACTCCACTGGCGCGGGGGGCGAGCAGTACTTC
CDR3: CASSYSTGAGGEQYF

length: 17
J: TRBJ1-6
V: TRBV4-2
size: few
D: -
DNA: TGTGCCAGCAGCCCAGGGCCCAGGGGCTCCTATAATTCACCCCTCCACTTT
CDR3: CASSPGPRGSYNSPLHF

length: 16
J: TRBJ2-3
V: TRBV5-1
size: -
D: -
DNA: TGCGCCAGCAGCTTGGCGGGGGCAGGAGACACAGATACGCAGTATTTT
CDR3: CASSLAGAGDTDTQYF

length: 15
J: TRBJ1-6
V: TRBV6-4
size: few
D: TRBD1
DNA: TGTGCCAGCAGCGCCAGGGGACAGGGCACGTCACCCCTCCACTTT
CDR3: CASSARGQGTSPLHF